The 30 T cell receptor beta chains below were found in one sample sequenced in a study of early T cells in non-severe SARS-CoV-2 infection (dated by TCRdb to about 2021). Libraries were constructed by 5' RACE. The sequencer listed for this sample is NextSeq 500. In-frame beta chains were kept once TCRdb had trimmed the public reads at Q25 with fastp and called clones with MiXCR. Every distinct CDR3 protein forms one entry, paired with its most common genes and DNA. The sample includes roughly 32,000 distinct CDR3 sequences, with about 10% observed a single time. Of the sample, approximately 13% is held by the ten largest clones. Sequenced input: whole blood. Source of these receptors: an adult who was a healthcare worker with PCR-confirmed SARS-CoV-2 infection or an uninfected control (not recorded which).

This clonotype was counted many times. The chain has TRBV7-8 and TRBJ2-3; no reliable D call. CDR3 length: 17 residues. Trimming removed 1 base from V and 0 bases from J, with 14 bases in between. Per germline, CDR1 SGHVS and CDR2 FQNEAQ. Here the CDR3 reads CASSLDRAVSSTDTQYF. The DNA of the CDR3 is TGTGCCAGCAGCTTAGATAGGGCAGTATCTAGCACAGATACGCAGTATTTT.

This clonotype has a count of ten or more. The J gene is TRBJ2-4, the V gene TRBV2; D possibly corresponds to TRBD1 (6 bases). With 3 bases removed from V and 13 bases from J, the gap between germline ends came to 13 bases. The CDR3 loop spans 12 amino acids. CDR1 is SNHLY and CDR2 is FYNNEI in the germline V gene. The CDR3 DNA is TGTGCCAGCAGTGAGCAGGGGATCCCCCAGTACTTC. Translated: CASSEQGIPQYF.

This clonotype was counted many times. This chain joins TRBV6-5 and TRBJ1-1; no clear D. The CDR3 sequence is 11 residues long. CDR1 MNHEY and CDR2 SVGAGI come from the germline V gene. Trimming shortened V by 4 bases and J by 7 bases, and 7 bases separated the two germline ends. The CDR3 coding sequence is TGTGCCAGCAGTTCTGGACGTGAAGCTTTCTTT. Protein sequence: CASSSGREAFF.

The chain links TRBV28 to TRBJ1-2; the match to TRBD1 covers 7 bases. J was trimmed by 5 bases and V by 2 bases; bases with no gene match: 2. The CDR3 extends over 13 amino acids. The germline V gene encodes CDR1 MDHEN and CDR2 SYDVKM. In DNA, the CDR3 is TGTGCCAGCAGTTTAACAGGGGAGTATGGCTACACCTTC. This gives the protein CASSLTGEYGYTF.

In this sample, this clonotype turned up many times. The chain links TRBV5-8 to TRBJ1-1; 7 positions agree with TRBD1. CDR3 length equals 13 residues. CDR1 and CDR2 from the germline V gene are SGHTS and YDEGEE. The J segment lost 3 bases and the V segment lost 8 bases, leaving 7 bases of the junction unmatched. CDR3 amino acids: CASRYRGDTEAFF. The CDR3 nucleotides read TGTGCCAGTAGATACAGGGGAGACACTGAAGCTTTCTTT.

This rearrangement joins TRBV7-8 to TRBJ2-1, with 10 nucleotides matching TRBD2. Germline CDR1 reads SGHVS; CDR2 reads FQNEAQ. The CDR3 sequence is 16 residues long. V lost 3 bases and J lost 0; bases outside the gene matches: 2. Here the CDR3 reads CASSFVAGGSYNEQFF. The CDR3 nucleotides read TGTGCCAGCAGCTTCGTAGCGGGGGGCTCCTACAATGAGCAGTTCTTC.

This clonotype was counted at least ten times. J is TRBJ2-1 and V is TRBV5-5, with D unresolved. CDR3 length: 8 amino acids. Germline V gene data show CDR1 as SGHKS and CDR2 as YYEKEE (reference sequence). V was cut by 6 bases and J by 13 bases, with 5 bases left in between. The CDR3 here is CASTEQFF. Here the CDR3 DNA reads TGTGCCAGCACAGAACAGTTCTTC. Looking up the rest from reference TRBV5-5 and TRBJ2-1 gives the full variable domain: DAGVTQSPTHLIKTRGQQVTLRCSPISGHKSVSWYQQVLGQGPQFIFQYYEKEERGRGNFPDRFSARQFPNYSSELNVNALLLGDSALYLCASTEQFFGPGTRLTVL.

This clonotype has at least ten counts. This chain links TRBV20-1 with TRBJ1-1; TRBD1 aligns across 8 bases. From germline, CDR1 is DFQATT and CDR2 SNEGSKA (reference sequence). Germline trimming cut 0 bases from V and 4 bases from J; bases unmatched to any gene: 7. The CDR3 extends over 15 amino acids. This CDR3 is CSARDLRDRGTEAFF. CDR3 nucleotide sequence: TGCAGTGCTAGAGATCTTCGAGACAGGGGCACTGAAGCTTTCTTT.

The sample holds many counts of this clonotype. This chain connects TRBV6-1 to TRBJ2-3, with a weak D call TRBD2 (5 bases). Germline V gives CDR1 MNHNS, CDR2 SASEGT. The CDR3 contains 13 residues. V lost 6 bases and J lost 4, with 11 bases in between. This chain's CDR3 is CASREAGSDTQYF. DNA of the CDR3: TGTGCCAGCAGGGAGGCTGGGTCAGATACGCAGTATTTT.

This clonotype was observed a few times. The V call is TRBV20-1, the J call TRBJ1-5; weak D call: TRBD1 (6 bases). V was shortened by 6 bases and J by 4 bases, with 13 bases between the two germline ends. Germline values: CDR1 DFQATT, CDR2 SNEGSKA (reference sequence). This CDR3 spans 13 amino acids. This chain's CDR3 is CSADGTNNQPQHF. Here the CDR3 DNA reads TGCAGTGCGGATGGGACAAATAATCAGCCCCAGCATTTT.

This clonotype was seen ten or more times. This rearrangement joins TRBV7-2 to TRBJ1-5; D is unclear. In germline, CDR1 is SGHTA, CDR2 FQGNSA. The CDR3 is made up of 13 amino acids. Between the trimmed V and J ends, which lost 0 bases and 3 bases, there was a span of 3 bases. This chain's CDR3 is CASSLAPNQPQHF. The CDR3 nucleotides read TGTGCCAGCAGCTTAGCTCCCAATCAGCCCCAGCATTTT.

This clonotype showed up many times. V usage is TRBV20-1 and J usage is TRBJ1-3; 8 positions agree with TRBD1. Looked up from germline, CDR1 is DFQATT and CDR2 is SNEGSKA (reference sequence). This CDR3 region has 14 residues. V lost 5 bases to trimming and J lost 5 bases; unmatched junction nucleotides: 8. CDR3 loop: CSASGGADRNTIYF. The CDR3 coding sequence is TGCAGTGCTTCAGGGGGCGCGGATCGAAACACCATATATTTT.

This clonotype was seen more than once but under ten times. This rearrangement joins TRBV6-1 to TRBJ1-6; D remains unclear. Trimming removed 6 bases at V and 7 bases at J, with 13 bases between. This CDR3 has 14 amino acids. Germline CDR1 MNHNS, CDR2 SASEGT. The CDR3 protein is CASSLTNRNSPLHF. CDR3 in DNA: TGTGCCAGCAGCCTCACGAACAGAAATTCACCCCTCCACTTT.

As to this clonotype: One base away lies a much larger clone, so this may be a sequencing read error. The chain employs TRBV9 and TRBJ2-3, with TRBD2 identical over 13 bases. This CDR3 is built from 16 residues. The germline V gene has CDR1 SGDLS and CDR2 YYNGEE. The CDR3 DNA reads TGTGCCGGCAGCGCGGGACTAGCGGGAAGCACAGATACGCAGTATTTT. It translates to CAGSAGLAGSTDTQYF. Supplemented by reference TRBV9 and TRBJ2-3, the full variable domain reads DSGVTQTPKHLITATGQRVTLRCSPRSGDLSVYWYQQSLDQGLQFLIQYYNGEERAKGNILERFSAQQFPDLHSELNLSSLELGDSALYFCAGSAGLAGSTDTQYFGPGTRLTVL.

At least ten counts were recorded for this clonotype. V gene TRBV2 combines with J gene TRBJ1-4, with 9 bases aligning to TRBD1. Germline CDR1 and CDR2: SNHLY and FYNNEI. This CDR3 has 14 residues. V shed 6 bases, J shed 8 bases, and the junction held 7 bases outside the gene matches. The CDR3 DNA reads as TGTGCCAGCAGACGACAGGGGGTCCGCGAAAAACTGTTTTTT. This gives the protein CASRRQGVREKLFF.

The chain recombines TRBV7-2 with TRBJ1-3; D is ambiguous. This CDR3 contains 15 residues. Germline V lookup: CDR1 SGHTA, CDR2 FQGNSA. Trimming removed 1 base at V and 2 bases at J, with 9 bases between. Written as DNA, the CDR3 is TGTGCCAGCAGCTTAGGTGCGGGTACTGGAAACACCATATATTTT. This sequence encodes CASSLGAGTGNTIYF.

In this sample, this clonotype turned up many times. The rearrangement links TRBV12-3 or TRBV12-4 to TRBJ2-7, with TRBD1 matching 9 bases. This CDR3 region has 12 residues. J was trimmed by 4 bases and V by 5 bases; bases with no gene match: 0. CDR3 nucleotide sequence: TGTGCCAGCAGTGACAGGGGGTACGAGCAGTACTTC. Translated: CASSDRGYEQYF.

This clonotype came up many times. The genes are TRBV2 and TRBJ2-3; TRBD2 matches 12 bases. The germline V gene has CDR1 SNHLY and CDR2 FYNNEI. The junction had 13 bases not matched to a gene; V was cut back by 0 bases and J by 0 bases. The CDR3 loop spans 21 amino acids. CDR3 loop: CASSEARSTSGGLLSTDTQYF. The CDR3 DNA follows: TGTGCCAGCAGTGAAGCGCGGTCGACTAGCGGGGGCCTTCTTAGCACAGATACGCAGTATTTT.

Many counts were recorded for this clonotype. The rearrangement links TRBV11-2 to TRBJ2-1, with 9 bases matching TRBD1. The CDR3 length is 15 residues. CDR1 and CDR2 (germline): SGHAT, FQNNGV. With 7 bases clipped from V and 6 bases from J, the junction kept 10 bases outside the gene matches. CDR3 amino acids: CASKAPGQGSNEQFF. The CDR3, as DNA: TGTGCCAGCAAGGCCCCGGGACAGGGCAGCAATGAGCAGTTCTTC.

This clonotype was seen repeatedly, ten times or more. CDR3: CASSQDAPRLAGPSYNEQFF. CDR3 DNA: TGTGCCAGCAGCCAAGATGCCCCACGACTAGCGGGGCCCTCCTACAATGAGCAGTTCTTC. The chain recombines TRBV3-1 with TRBJ2-1, with TRBD2 matching over 11 bases. The CDR3 length is 20 residues. V lost 0 bases to trimming and J lost 0 bases; unmatched junction nucleotides: 10. The germline gives CDR1 LGHDT, CDR2 YNNKEL (reference sequence).

This clonotype was observed many times. The chain recombines TRBV9 with TRBJ1-4, with TRBD1 as a possible D gene (6 bases). The germline V gene has CDR1 SGDLS and CDR2 YYNGEE. The CDR3 covers 15 residues. V was pared by 0 bases and J by 5 bases, with 11 bases between. The CDR3 nucleotides read TGTGCCAGCAGCGTAGGGGAGGGGGAGAATGAAAAACTGTTTTTT. Translation gives CASSVGEGENEKLFF. The full variable domain, with the rest looked up from reference TRBV9 and TRBJ1-4, is DSGVTQTPKHLITATGQRVTLRCSPRSGDLSVYWYQQSLDQGLQFLIQYYNGEERAKGNILERFSAQQFPDLHSELNLSSLELGDSALYFCASSVGEGENEKLFFGSGTQLSVL.

This clonotype was picked up many times. The rearrangement uses TRBV19 and TRBJ2-3, with 7 bases matching TRBD1. The CDR3 contains 15 residues. The germline V gene encodes CDR1 LNHDA and CDR2 SQIVND (reference sequence). V was pared by 1 base and J by 1 base, with 2 bases of the junction left unmatched. CDR3 loop: CASSIGTGRTDTQYF. The DNA for the CDR3 is TGTGCCAGTAGTATAGGGACAGGCCGCACAGATACGCAGTATTTT.

As regards this clonotype: One end of the junction fails to match germline, which may point to a read error. The chain links TRBV28 to TRBJ1-5; D is unresolved. The CDR3 runs 12 residues. In germline, CDR1 is MDHEN, CDR2 SYDVKM. The CDR3 DNA follows: TGTGCCAGCAGTAGCGGGGATCAGCCCCGGCATTTT. Its translation: CASSSGDQPRHF.

This clonotype was seen ten or more times. The J gene is TRBJ2-7, the V gene TRBV3-1; 9 positions agree with TRBD1. V shed 2 bases, J shed 4 bases, and the junction held 15 bases outside the gene matches. Germline V lookup: CDR1 LGHDT, CDR2 YNNKEL (reference sequence). The CDR3 loop spans 18 amino acids. Here the CDR3 reads CASSQNRGRAGLGYEQYF. CDR3 nucleotides: TGTGCCAGCAGCCAAAACAGGGGGCGCGCTGGATTAGGATACGAGCAGTACTTC.

In this sample, this clonotype turned up many times. The rearrangement uses TRBV24-1 and TRBJ2-1, with TRBD1 as a possible D gene (5 bases). From germline, CDR1 is KGHDR and CDR2 SFDVKD. This CDR3 comprises 16 residues. Deletions cut 0 bases from V and 8 bases from J, with 16 bases between. CDR3 sequence reads: CATSDLGSGNIYEQFF. In nucleotides, the CDR3 is TGTGCCACCAGTGATTTGGGCTCAGGGAATATCTATGAGCAGTTCTTC.

This clonotype was found many times. V and J are TRBV5-6 and TRBJ2-7, with 7 bases fitting TRBD1. The germline CDR1 and CDR2 sequences are SGHDT and YYEEEE. This CDR3 comprises 16 residues. The V segment lost 0 bases and the J segment 0 bases; nucleotides outside the gene matches: 6. CDR3 DNA: TGTGCCAGCAGCTTGGACGGGACAGTAAGCTCCTACGAGCAGTACTTC. Protein sequence: CASSLDGTVSSYEQYF.

This clonotype was seen ten or more times. The chain employs TRBV7-2 and TRBJ1-5, with D uncertain. The CDR3 totals 14 residues. The V and J ends lost 4 bases and 5 bases respectively, with 12 bases between them. Germline V gene lookup returns CDR1 SGHTA and CDR2 FQGNSA. The CDR3 loop is CASSSRASDQPQHF. CDR3 nucleotide sequence: TGTGCCAGCAGCTCACGGGCGTCCGATCAGCCCCAGCATTTT.

This chain uses TRBV27 with TRBJ1-4, with a possible D match to TRBD1 (6 bases). CDR1 is MNHEY, CDR2 SMNVEV, per germline (reference sequence). The CDR3 totals 14 residues. Trimming removed 8 bases from V and 7 bases from J, with 17 bases in between. CDR3 loop: CASGSTVRGEKLFF. The CDR3 DNA reads as TGTGCCAGCGGCTCGACAGTCAGGGGTGAAAAACTGTTTTTT.

This clonotype was observed a handful of times. The chain is built from TRBV11-1 and TRBJ1-1, with 7 bases identical to TRBD1. The CDR3 extends over 18 amino acids. V was pared by 4 bases and J by 1 base, with 15 bases of the junction left unmatched. CDR1 is SGHAT, CDR2 FQDESV, per germline (reference sequence). The CDR3 is CASSSTRGLQGSNTEAFF. The CDR3 DNA is TGTGCCAGCAGCTCCACTCGAGGTCTACAGGGGTCGAACACTGAAGCTTTCTTT.

This clonotype appeared many times. The chain links TRBV20-1 to TRBJ2-2; D is uncertain. V was pared by 4 bases and J by 3 bases, with 18 bases between. The CDR3 consists of 16 residues. Germline lookup yields CDR1 DFQATT and CDR2 SNEGSKA (reference sequence). The CDR3 DNA sequence: TGCAGTGCTATTACGCTTCGGCCTGACGACACCGGGGAGCTGTTTTTT. Protein: CSAITLRPDDTGELFF.